This T cell receptor beta chain was sequenced for a study of control samples from healthy donors and cancer patients. Assay: immunoSEQ multiplex PCR; the TCRdb copy retains only in-frame clones and omits some. Seen here are about 84,000 clones, about 79% observed once, and the top ten hold 9.5% to 13%. The CDR3 has 13 residues. The specimen sequenced was PBMCs. This TCR came from a man in his sixties with head and neck cancer. The chain links TRBV21-1 to TRBJ2-1. TRBV21-1 is a known pseudogene. DNA of the CDR3: TGTGCCAGCAGCAAAGCACCGGGCCTTAAGCAGTTCTTC. Residues: CASSKAPGLKQFF.